This T cell receptor (beta chain) was observed in a study of T cell responses to AZD1222 COVID-19 vaccine (dated by TCRdb to about 2021). General notes on the study: AZD1222 recipients whose second dose came at about 4 weeks and those whose second dose came at about 12 weeks were combined into one group, since spike-specific TCR depth and breadth did not differ between the two schedules. Enrollment into the trials was organized by age into subgroups of 18-55, 56-69 and 70-plus years, and those subgroups contained roughly 150, 30 and 60 TCR-sequenced participants, respectively. A total of 233 trial participants underwent TCR sequencing, of whom 207 had received two doses of AZD1222 and 26 had received two doses of the MenACWY control vaccine.

The germline V gene sets CDR1 to SGHTS and CDR2 to YDEGEE. The CDR3 spans 15 residues, from the cysteine through the phenylalanine. Only CDR3 DNA is held: 45 bases, read in frame from base 1. The germline ends are 14 bases apart after V is trimmed by 0 bases and J by 7 bases. Results and caveats for the whole study, not just this receptor: Conclusions about previously exposed vaccinees are limited, since just a handful of AZD1222 recipients were seropositive for SARS-CoV-2 at baseline. Reportedly, almost half of the unique spike-specific TCRs recognized epitopes lying outside the regions that are mutated in the B.1.351 and B.1.1.7 variants. In the small 56-69-year group, the increase in depth fell short of significance, most likely because of low power. Most participants were white British and females outnumbered males, and the authors suggested that clonal diversity may have been underestimated. No day 14 peak-response samples were available, so repertoires were characterized only after the peak T cell response. A significant rise in spike-specific TCR breadth and depth was observed after two AZD1222 doses relative to day 0 and relative to MenACWY recipients. The whole spike protein was spanned by vaccine-associated CD4 TCRs, and dominant responses were seen in regions 160-218 and 743-854.

To note about this clone: Its antigen remains unidentified. No base qualities exist here, and no much larger clone lies one base off it.

This specimen's time point label, interpreted: baseline before first vaccination. Vaccinee samples came from UK trials COV001 and COV002, including a single-blind randomized controlled phase 2/3 trial of AZD1222 (ChAdOx1 nCoV-19) in healthy adults. For TCRbeta chain sequencing, PBMC samples were collected from trial participants at day 0 and at day 28 after the second dose. The CDR3 regions of human TCRbeta chains were analyzed by immunosequencing. As for the original processing: TCRs in the repertoires were matched against a reference library of SARS-CoV-2-specific TCRs that had been generated with the MIRA antigen-specificity platform. Breadth was defined as the fraction of unique TCRs that were SARS-CoV-2-associated, and depth was defined as the fraction of total T cells that were SARS-CoV-2-associated. Using the MIRA data, every spike-specific TCR was mapped to the spike region that the TCR reacted to and assigned to either a CD4 or a CD8 class. Log10-transformed breadth and depth values were compared by one-way ANOVA with Sidak's multiple comparisons tests. What TCRdb holds here is the immuneACCESS table cut down to in-frame rearrangements. Part of the clones is not present; checked against another copy, under half of the missing clones reflect an unresolved V gene, and the others are unexplained. The DNA was the basis for D and trimming; V, J and clone size are from that table. Recorded for this sample are about 130,000 clones; under 95% of them occurred a single time. The ten largest clonotypes hold over 7.5% of the sample.

The chain is made from TRBV5-8 and TRBJ2-1; TRBD2 is possibly the D segment (7 matching bases). The specimen was peripheral blood, collected on day 0 of AZD1222 vaccination. This TCR came from an adult in good health. In nucleotide form, the sequence is TGTGCCAGCAGCTTGGAACGGGGGGCTGGAAATGAGCAGTTCTTC. Translated, it gives CASSLERGAGNEQFF.